The following is a T cell receptor (beta chain) sequence with its context. The sample comes from a study of T cells expressing NK-cell markers. With the 5' RACE reads reprocessed, TCRdb shows one record per CDR3 protein and no DNA. Its clone listing holds approximately 460,000 distinct CDR3 sequences. Germline loops: CDR1 SGHTA, CDR2 FQGNSA. The CDR3 is 12 residues long. Input material: blood T cells: a sorted CD56 or NKG2C T cell subset, CD4+ or CD8+ T cells, or bulk PBMC T cells (not recorded which). V gene TRBV7-2 combines with J gene TRBJ2-3. The TCR originated in a woman between 18 and 70 years old in good health. This CDR3 reads CASSMSVDTQYF.